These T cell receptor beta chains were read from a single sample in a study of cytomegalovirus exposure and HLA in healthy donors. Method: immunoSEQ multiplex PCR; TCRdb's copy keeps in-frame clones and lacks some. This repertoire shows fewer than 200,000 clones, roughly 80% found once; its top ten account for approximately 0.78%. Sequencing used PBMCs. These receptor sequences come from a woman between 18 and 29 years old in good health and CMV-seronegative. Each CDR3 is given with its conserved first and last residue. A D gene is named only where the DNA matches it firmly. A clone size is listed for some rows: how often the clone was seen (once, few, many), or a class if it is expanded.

CDR3 protein: CASSFTSSPGQGNEQYF
CDR3 DNA: TGTGCCAGCAGTTTTACCTCTTCACCGGGACAGGGAAACGAGCAGTACTTC
D gene: TRBD1
J gene: TRBJ2-7
clone size: -
V gene: TRBV27

CDR3 protein: CASSFSATVMNTEAFF
CDR3 DNA: TGTGCCAGCAGCTTTTCCGCGACAGTCATGAACACTGAAGCTTTCTTT
D gene: -
J gene: TRBJ1-1
clone size: -
V gene: TRBV5-6

CDR3 protein: CASSFLIPYDSGELFF
CDR3 DNA: TGTGCCAGCAGTTTCCTCATCCCCTATGATTCCGGGGAGCTGTTTTTT
D gene: -
J gene: TRBJ2-2
clone size: -
V gene: TRBV28

CDR3 protein: CATQPGQGPDTQYF
CDR3 DNA: TGTGCCACCCAACCGGGACAGGGCCCAGATACGCAGTATTTT
D gene: TRBD1
J gene: TRBJ2-3
clone size: -
V gene: TRBV18

CDR3 protein: CASSTSGTRDEQFF
CDR3 DNA: TGTGCCAGCAGCACATCCGGGACTAGAGACGAGCAGTTCTTC
D gene: TRBD2
J gene: TRBJ2-1
clone size: -
V gene: TRBV7-9

CDR3 protein: CASSFPTPGSSYNEQFF
CDR3 DNA: TGTGCCAGCAGCTTCCCGACTCCCGGCTCCTCTTACAATGAGCAGTTCTTC
D gene: -
J gene: TRBJ2-1
clone size: -
V gene: TRBV11-2

CDR3 protein: CASSVQGPTRQPQHF
CDR3 DNA: TGTGCCAGCAGTGTACAGGGGCCCACCCGTCAGCCCCAGCATTTT
D gene: TRBD1
J gene: TRBJ1-5
clone size: -
V gene: TRBV6-1

CDR3 protein: CASTRTGGQETQYF
CDR3 DNA: TGTGCCAGCACCCGGACAGGGGGCCAAGAGACCCAGTACTTC
D gene: TRBD1
J gene: TRBJ2-5
clone size: once
V gene: TRBV6-1

CDR3 protein: CASSQVWGSNTEAFF
CDR3 DNA: TGTGCCAGCAGCCAAGTTTGGGGCTCGAACACTGAAGCTTTCTTT
D gene: -
J gene: TRBJ1-1
clone size: -
V gene: TRBV14

CDR3 protein: CASSESSPGQGFKNEQFF
CDR3 DNA: TGTGCCAGCAGTGAATCAAGTCCAGGACAGGGGTTTAAGAATGAGCAGTTCTTC
D gene: TRBD1
J gene: TRBJ2-1
clone size: -
V gene: TRBV25-1

CDR3 protein: CASSSDRGHGTDTQYF
CDR3 DNA: TGTGCCAGCAGCTCTGACAGGGGGCATGGCACAGATACGCAGTATTTT
D gene: TRBD1
J gene: TRBJ2-3
clone size: -
V gene: TRBV2

CDR3 protein: CASSLEGGMVAFF
CDR3 DNA: TGTGCCAGCAGCTTAGAGGGAGGGATGGTAGCTTTCTTT
D gene: -
J gene: TRBJ1-1
clone size: few
V gene: TRBV11-2

CDR3 protein: CASSVRGPNTGELFF
CDR3 DNA: TGTGCCAGCAGTGTGCGGGGCCCGAACACCGGGGAGCTGTTTTTT
D gene: -
J gene: TRBJ2-2
clone size: -
V gene: TRBV2

CDR3 protein: CATSIGGLNTEAFF
CDR3 DNA: TGTGCCACCAGCATAGGGGGCCTGAACACTGAAGCTTTCTTT
D gene: TRBD1
J gene: TRBJ1-1
clone size: -
V gene: TRBV15

CDR3 protein: CASSPGGVRTDTQYF
CDR3 DNA: TGTGCCAGCAGTCCGGGAGGAGTGAGGACAGATACGCAGTATTTT
D gene: TRBD2
J gene: TRBJ2-3
clone size: once
V gene: TRBV28

CDR3 protein: CASSLFSGITDTQYF
CDR3 DNA: TGTGCCAGCAGCTTATTTAGCGGAATAACAGATACGCAGTATTTT
D gene: -
J gene: TRBJ2-3
clone size: few
V gene: TRBV7-2

CDR3 protein: CASSPPGTGIRSLAGGRYF
CDR3 DNA: TGTGCCAGCAGTCCGCCCGGGACAGGGATCAGGTCGCTAGCGGGAGGGCGGTACTTC
D gene: TRBD2
J gene: TRBJ2-7
clone size: -
V gene: TRBV28

CDR3 protein: CASSSTGQTGELFF
CDR3 DNA: TGTGCCAGCAGCTCAACTGGACAGACCGGGGAGCTGTTTTTT
D gene: -
J gene: TRBJ2-2
clone size: -
V gene: TRBV7-9

CDR3 protein: CACTIAGTNTGELFF
CDR3 DNA: TGTGCCTGTACCATAGCGGGTACGAACACCGGGGAGCTGTTTTTT
D gene: TRBD2
J gene: TRBJ2-2
clone size: few
V gene: TRBV30

CDR3 protein: CASSAGQGAGGANVLTF
CDR3 DNA: TGTGCCAGCAGCGCGGGACAGGGGGCAGGTGGGGCCAACGTCCTGACTTTC
D gene: TRBD1
J gene: TRBJ2-6
clone size: -
V gene: TRBV5-8

CDR3 protein: CASQPRDANTGELFF
CDR3 DNA: TGTGCCAGCCAACCGAGGGATGCGAACACCGGGGAGCTGTTTTTT
D gene: -
J gene: TRBJ2-2
clone size: -
V gene: TRBV2

CDR3 protein: CASSTALAGEDTGYEQYF
CDR3 DNA: TGTGCCAGCAGCACAGCTCTAGCGGGAGAAGATACGGGCTACGAGCAGTACTTC
D gene: TRBD2
J gene: TRBJ2-7
clone size: once
V gene: TRBV7-9

CDR3 protein: CATSRDRPSSYNEQFF
CDR3 DNA: TGTGCCACCAGCAGAGATCGTCCGAGCTCCTACAATGAGCAGTTCTTC
D gene: -
J gene: TRBJ2-1
clone size: -
V gene: TRBV15

CDR3 protein: CASSLVGTGVCEQYF
CDR3 DNA: TGTGCCAGCAGCTTAGTGGGGACAGGGGTCTGCGAGCAGTACTTC
D gene: TRBD1
J gene: TRBJ2-7
clone size: -
V gene: TRBV7-8

CDR3 protein: CSAGDSYEQYF
CDR3 DNA: TGCAGTGCGGGGGACAGCTACGAGCAGTACTTC
D gene: TRBD1
J gene: TRBJ2-7
clone size: -
V gene: TRBV20-1

CDR3 protein: CASSLVGLAGAGELFF
CDR3 DNA: TGTGCCAGCAGCTTGGTAGGGCTAGCGGGAGCCGGGGAGCTGTTTTTT
D gene: TRBD2
J gene: TRBJ2-2
clone size: -
V gene: TRBV5-6

CDR3 protein: CASSRLAGEQFF
CDR3 DNA: TGTGCCAGCAGCCGTCTTGCGGGGGAGCAGTTCTTC
D gene: -
J gene: TRBJ2-1
clone size: -
V gene: TRBV7-9

CDR3 protein: CASSPARETQYF
CDR3 DNA: TGTGCCAGCAGCCCCGCTAGGGAGACCCAGTACTTC
D gene: -
J gene: TRBJ2-5
clone size: -
V gene: TRBV7-2

CDR3 protein: CSVAGTSGSLGTDTQYF
CDR3 DNA: TGCAGCGTAGCCGGGACTAGCGGGAGCTTGGGCACAGATACGCAGTATTTT
D gene: TRBD2
J gene: TRBJ2-3
clone size: -
V gene: TRBV29-1

CDR3 protein: CASRRTGNGGTDTQYF
CDR3 DNA: TGTGCCAGCAGACGGACGGGGAATGGAGGCACAGATACGCAGTATTTT
D gene: -
J gene: TRBJ2-3
clone size: -
V gene: TRBV27

CDR3 protein: CASSRPLASGSGSGTGELFF
CDR3 DNA: TGTGCCAGCAGCCGCCCCTTGGCTAGCGGGAGTGGGTCGGGGACCGGGGAGCTGTTTTTT
D gene: TRBD2
J gene: TRBJ2-2
clone size: -
V gene: TRBV7-6

CDR3 protein: CASSRYKGGTGNTEAFF
CDR3 DNA: TGTGCCAGCAGCCGGTACAAAGGGGGGACAGGGAACACTGAAGCTTTCTTT
D gene: TRBD1
J gene: TRBJ1-1
clone size: -
V gene: TRBV14

CDR3 protein: CASSLGVRGEKLFF
CDR3 DNA: TGTGCCAGCAGTCTCGGGGTACGTGGAGAAAAACTGTTTTTT
D gene: -
J gene: TRBJ1-4
clone size: -
V gene: TRBV28

CDR3 protein: CASSYTLPKQFF
CDR3 DNA: TGTGCCAGCAGTTACACCCTTCCGAAACAGTTCTTC
D gene: -
J gene: TRBJ2-1
clone size: once
V gene: TRBV28

CDR3 protein: CASSLDKGPRGETQYF
CDR3 DNA: TGTGCTAGCAGCTTGGACAAAGGACCCCGCGGAGAGACCCAGTACTTC
D gene: -
J gene: TRBJ2-5
clone size: once
V gene: TRBV7-7

CDR3 protein: CAWSLRQGVEVTNEKLFF
CDR3 DNA: TGTGCCTGGAGCCTCCGACAGGGTGTAGAAGTTACTAATGAAAAACTGTTTTTT
D gene: TRBD1
J gene: TRBJ1-4
clone size: few
V gene: TRBV30

CDR3 protein: CASSELRQETQYF
CDR3 DNA: TGTGCCAGCAGTGAATTGAGGCAAGAGACCCAGTACTTC
D gene: -
J gene: TRBJ2-5
clone size: -
V gene: TRBV25-1

CDR3 protein: CASSLGQGPTYEQYF
CDR3 DNA: TGTGCCAGCAGTTTAGGGCAGGGGCCGACCTACGAGCAGTACTTC
D gene: -
J gene: TRBJ2-7
clone size: -
V gene: TRBV27

CDR3 protein: CASSSDTYEAFF
CDR3 DNA: TGTGCCAGCAGTTCGGACACGTATGAAGCTTTCTTT
D gene: -
J gene: TRBJ1-1
clone size: -
V gene: TRBV28

CDR3 protein: CASSLGPGGRANGYTF
CDR3 DNA: TGTGCCAGCAGTTTGGGCCCTGGTGGCAGGGCGAATGGCTACACCTTC
D gene: -
J gene: TRBJ1-2
clone size: -
V gene: TRBV28

CDR3 protein: CASSDSGGTGTDTQYF
CDR3 DNA: TGTGCCAGCAGTGACTCTGGCGGGACCGGGACAGATACGCAGTATTTT
D gene: -
J gene: TRBJ2-3
clone size: -
V gene: TRBV6-4

CDR3 protein: CASSLTGPNYGYTF
CDR3 DNA: TGTGCCAGCAGCTTGACAGGTCCTAACTATGGCTACACCTTC
D gene: -
J gene: TRBJ1-2
clone size: -
V gene: TRBV5-6

CDR3 protein: CASIWDTTADYGYTF
CDR3 DNA: TGTGCCAGCATCTGGGACACTACGGCTGACTATGGCTACACCTTC
D gene: -
J gene: TRBJ1-2
clone size: -
V gene: TRBV2

CDR3 protein: CASHSGTDEQYF
CDR3 DNA: TGTGCCAGCCATAGCGGGACCGACGAGCAGTACTTC
D gene: TRBD2
J gene: TRBJ2-7
clone size: -
V gene: TRBV6-1

CDR3 protein: CASSQDTWEAGTYEQYF
CDR3 DNA: TGCGCCAGCAGCCAAGATACTTGGGAGGCCGGAACCTACGAGCAGTACTTC
D gene: -
J gene: TRBJ2-7
clone size: few
V gene: TRBV4-1

CDR3 protein: CATNPTGGGYTEAFF
CDR3 DNA: TGTGCCACCAACCCCACAGGGGGCGGGTACACTGAAGCTTTCTTT
D gene: TRBD1
J gene: TRBJ1-1
clone size: -
V gene: TRBV15

CDR3 protein: CASSLARSGEQYF
CDR3 DNA: TGTGCCAGCAGCTTAGCTCGGTCGGGCGAGCAGTACTTC
D gene: -
J gene: TRBJ2-7
clone size: once
V gene: TRBV11-3

CDR3 protein: CASSLGQGGNTEAFF
CDR3 DNA: TGTGCCAGCTCACTTGGACAGGGCGGGAACACTGAAGCTTTCTTT
D gene: TRBD1
J gene: TRBJ1-1
clone size: -
V gene: TRBV18

CDR3 protein: CASSQSPGTGLGTEAFF
CDR3 DNA: TGCGCCAGCAGCCAGAGTCCCGGGACAGGGTTGGGGACTGAAGCTTTCTTT
D gene: TRBD1
J gene: TRBJ1-1
clone size: -
V gene: TRBV4-3

CDR3 protein: CATSREGTGLYGYTF
CDR3 DNA: TGTGCCACCAGCAGAGAGGGGACAGGTCTCTATGGCTACACCTTC
D gene: TRBD1
J gene: TRBJ1-2
clone size: few
V gene: TRBV15

CDR3 protein: CASSQGDRDREKLFF
CDR3 DNA: TGTGCCAGCAGCCAGGGGGACCGGGATCGGGAAAAACTGTTTTTT
D gene: TRBD1
J gene: TRBJ1-4
clone size: few
V gene: TRBV11-2

CDR3 protein: CASSRLTYTKAQETQYF
CDR3 DNA: TGTGCCAGCAGCCGTCTGACTTATACAAAAGCCCAAGAGACCCAGTACTTC
D gene: -
J gene: TRBJ2-5
clone size: -
V gene: TRBV7-2